This is a list of T cell receptor beta chains from one sample in a study of T cell responses to AZD1222 COVID-19 vaccine. Sequencing used immunoSEQ multiplex PCR; TCRdb keeps in-frame clones, though not all of them. The sample has 60,000 to 100,000 clones; roughly nine tenths are singletons. Sequences were derived from peripheral blood, sampled on day 0 of AZD1222 vaccination. The receptors come from an adult in good health. Each CDR3 is given with its conserved first and last residue. Each record gives: D gene, clone size, V gene, J gene, CDR3 protein, CDR3 DNA. The D gene is left open where the match is weak. Size is stated for part of the rows, as once, few or many counts, or as a class when the clone is expanded.

D: TRBD1; size: NA; V: TRBV11-3; J: TRBJ2-1; CDR3: CASSLGTGTYNEQFF; DNA: TGTGCCAGCAGCTTAGGGACAGGGACCTACAATGAGCAGTTCTTC
D: TRBD1; size: NA; V: TRBV7-3; J: TRBJ2-7; CDR3: CASSSPGTADYEQYF; DNA: TGTGCCAGCAGCTCCCCCGGGACAGCGGACTACGAGCAGTACTTC
D: TRBD1; size: few; V: TRBV6-2/TRBV6-3; J: TRBJ1-5; CDR3: CASSQTGVGQPQHF; DNA: TGTGCCAGCAGTCAAACAGGGGTAGGGCAGCCCCAGCATTTT
D: TRBD1; size: NA; V: TRBV19; J: TRBJ1-5; CDR3: CASSMGLDRGPGSNQPQHF; DNA: TGTGCCAGTAGTATGGGGCTAGACAGGGGGCCCGGGAGCAATCAGCCCCAGCATTTT
D: NA; size: NA; V: TRBV6-5; J: TRBJ2-1; CDR3: CATTASSLYNEQFF; DNA: TGTGCCACCACGGCGAGTTCCCTTTACAATGAGCAGTTCTTC
D: TRBD2; size: NA; V: TRBV3-1/TRBV3-2; J: TRBJ2-1; CDR3: CASSLASGYNEQFF; DNA: TGTGCCAGCAGCCTGGCTAGCGGTTACAATGAGCAGTTCTTC
D: NA; size: once; V: TRBV3-1/TRBV3-2; J: TRBJ2-3; CDR3: CASSQLGVVAQYF; DNA: TGTGCCAGCAGCCAACTTGGGGTGGTCGCGCAGTATTTT
D: TRBD1; size: NA; V: TRBV12-3/TRBV12-4; J: TRBJ1-2; CDR3: CASSRGQGEGYTF; DNA: TGTGCCAGCAGCCGCGGACAGGGGGAGGGCTACACCTTC
D: TRBD1; size: NA; V: TRBV5-1; J: TRBJ1-1; CDR3: CASSSQGGDTEAFF; DNA: TGCGCCAGCAGCTCCCAGGGGGGAGACACTGAAGCTTTCTTT
D: TRBD2; size: NA; V: TRBV6-1; J: TRBJ2-7; CDR3: CASSDETSGVGATYEQYF; DNA: TGTGCCAGCAGTGACGAGACTAGCGGAGTTGGGGCAACCTACGAGCAGTACTTC
D: NA; size: NA; V: TRBV12-3/TRBV12-4; J: TRBJ1-1; CDR3: CASSSVGTEAFF; DNA: TGTGCCAGCAGCTCTGTTGGCACTGAAGCTTTCTTT
D: TRBD1; size: once; V: TRBV6-5; J: TRBJ2-7; CDR3: CASSQTGFHEQYF; DNA: TGTGCCAGCAGCCAGACAGGGTTCCACGAGCAGTACTTC
D: TRBD2; size: NA; V: TRBV3-1/TRBV3-2; J: TRBJ2-5; CDR3: CASGLAGMETQYF; DNA: TGTGCCAGCGGACTAGCGGGTATGGAGACCCAGTACTTC
D: TRBD1; size: NA; V: TRBV7-3; J: TRBJ1-3; CDR3: CASSAGQGHSGNTIYF; DNA: TGTGCCAGCAGCGCAGGACAGGGCCACTCTGGAAACACCATATATTTT
D: NA; size: NA; V: TRBV6-2/TRBV6-3; J: TRBJ2-7; CDR3: CASSYPTDFYEQYF; DNA: TGTGCCAGCAGTTACCCGACAGACTTCTACGAGCAGTACTTC
D: NA; size: NA; V: TRBV28; J: TRBJ1-5; CDR3: CASHGGFRGVQPQHF; DNA: TGTGCCAGCCATGGGGGCTTTAGGGGGGTTCAGCCCCAGCATTTT
D: NA; size: NA; V: TRBV9; J: TRBJ2-2; CDR3: CASSVDSRATGELFF; DNA: TGTGCCAGCAGCGTAGATTCGCGGGCCACCGGGGAGCTGTTTTTT
D: NA; size: NA; V: TRBV9; J: TRBJ1-3; CDR3: CASSVAPFPTGTGNTIYF; DNA: TGTGCCAGCAGCGTAGCTCCCTTCCCTACAGGGACTGGAAACACCATATATTTT
D: NA; size: NA; V: TRBV4-1; J: TRBJ1-1; CDR3: CASSQDGGIEAFF; DNA: TGCGCCAGCAGCCAAGATGGGGGAATTGAAGCTTTCTTT
D: NA; size: NA; V: TRBV18; J: TRBJ1-5; CDR3: CASSPRNDEPQHF; DNA: TGTGCCAGCTCACCCCGAAACGACGAGCCCCAGCATTTT